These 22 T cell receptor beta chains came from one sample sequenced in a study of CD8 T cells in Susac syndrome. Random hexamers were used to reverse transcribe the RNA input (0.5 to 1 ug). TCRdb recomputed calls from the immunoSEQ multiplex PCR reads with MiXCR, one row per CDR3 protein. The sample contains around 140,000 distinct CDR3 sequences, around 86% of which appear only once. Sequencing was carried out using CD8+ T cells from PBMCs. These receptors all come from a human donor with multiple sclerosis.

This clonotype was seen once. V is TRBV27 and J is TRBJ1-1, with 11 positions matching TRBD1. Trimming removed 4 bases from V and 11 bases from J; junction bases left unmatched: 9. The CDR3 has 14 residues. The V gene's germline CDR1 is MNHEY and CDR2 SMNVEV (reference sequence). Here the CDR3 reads CASSSGTGGREAFF. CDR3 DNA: TGTGCCAGCAGTTCCGGGACAGGGGGGCGTGAGGCTTTCTTT.

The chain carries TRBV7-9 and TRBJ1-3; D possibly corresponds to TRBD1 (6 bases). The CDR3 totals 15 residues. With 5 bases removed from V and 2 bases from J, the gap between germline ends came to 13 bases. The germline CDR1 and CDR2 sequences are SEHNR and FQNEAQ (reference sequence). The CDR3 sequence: CASSPGTRAGNTIYF. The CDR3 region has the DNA TGTGCCAGCAGCCCCGGGACACGGGCTGGAAACACCATATATTTT.

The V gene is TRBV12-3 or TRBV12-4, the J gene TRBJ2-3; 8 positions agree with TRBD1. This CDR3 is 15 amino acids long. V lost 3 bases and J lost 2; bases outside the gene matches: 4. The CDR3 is CASSFRTGPTDTQYF. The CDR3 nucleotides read TGTGCCAGCAGTTTCCGGACAGGGCCCACAGATACGCAGTATTTT.

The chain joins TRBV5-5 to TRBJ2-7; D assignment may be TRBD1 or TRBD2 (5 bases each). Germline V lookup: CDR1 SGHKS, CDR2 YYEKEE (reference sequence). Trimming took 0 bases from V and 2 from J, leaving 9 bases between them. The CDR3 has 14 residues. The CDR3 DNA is TGTGCCAGCAGCTTGGCCCAGGGAGCCTACGAGCAGTACGTC. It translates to CASSLAQGAYEQYV.

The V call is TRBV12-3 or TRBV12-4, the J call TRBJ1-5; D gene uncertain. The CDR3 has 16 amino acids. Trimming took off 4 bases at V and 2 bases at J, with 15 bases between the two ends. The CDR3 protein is CASSSGVSPGNQPQHF. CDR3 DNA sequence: TGTGCCAGCAGTTCTGGCGTTTCCCCGGGCAATCAGCCCCAGCATTTT.

The CDR3 here is CASSKAGGYQETQYF. The CDR3, as DNA: TGTGCCAGCAGCAAAGCGGGCGGATACCAAGAGACCCAGTACTTC. The chain couples TRBV21-1 to TRBJ2-5. TRBV21-1 is given as a pseudogene. The CDR3 has 15 residues.

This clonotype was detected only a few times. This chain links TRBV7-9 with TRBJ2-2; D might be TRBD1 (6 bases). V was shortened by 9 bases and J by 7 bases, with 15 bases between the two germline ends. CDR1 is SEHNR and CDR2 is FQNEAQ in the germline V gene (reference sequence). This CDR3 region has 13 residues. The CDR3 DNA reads TGTGCCAGATCACCAGGGGTCCTCGGGGAGCTGTTTTTT. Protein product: CARSPGVLGELFF.

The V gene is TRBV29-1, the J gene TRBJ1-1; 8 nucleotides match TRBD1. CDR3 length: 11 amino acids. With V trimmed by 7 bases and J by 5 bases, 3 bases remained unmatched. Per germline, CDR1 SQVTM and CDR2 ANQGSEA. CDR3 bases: TGCAGCGGATACAGGGGGACTGAAGCTTTCTTT. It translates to CSGYRGTEAFF.

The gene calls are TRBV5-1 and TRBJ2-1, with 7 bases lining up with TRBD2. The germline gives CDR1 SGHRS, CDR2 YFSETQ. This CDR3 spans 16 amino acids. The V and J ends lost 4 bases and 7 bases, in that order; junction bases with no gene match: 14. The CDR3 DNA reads TGCGCCAGCAGCCTACTCGGCGGGGACTACGCTAATGAGCAGTTCTTC. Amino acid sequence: CASSLLGGDYANEQFF.

The CDR3 reads CASSMSWYNEQFF. The DNA of the CDR3 is TGTGCCAGTAGTATGTCGTGGTACAATGAGCAGTTCTTC. The chain couples TRBV19 to TRBJ2-1, with no clear D. Germline V lookup: CDR1 LNHDA, CDR2 SQIVND (reference sequence). Trimming took 3 bases from V and 4 from J, leaving 7 bases between them. There are 13 residues in the CDR3.

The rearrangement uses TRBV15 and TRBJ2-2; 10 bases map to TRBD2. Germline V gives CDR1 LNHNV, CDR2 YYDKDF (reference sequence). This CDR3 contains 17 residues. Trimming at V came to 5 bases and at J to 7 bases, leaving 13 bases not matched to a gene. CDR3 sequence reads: CATSGFSGGEKDGELFF. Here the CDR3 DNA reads TGTGCCACCAGCGGATTCAGCGGGGGGGAAAAGGACGGGGAGCTGTTTTTT.

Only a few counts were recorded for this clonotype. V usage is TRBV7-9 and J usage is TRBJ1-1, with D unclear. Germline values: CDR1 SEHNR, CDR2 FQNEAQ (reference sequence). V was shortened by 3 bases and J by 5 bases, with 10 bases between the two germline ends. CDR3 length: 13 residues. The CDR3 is CASSFSTATEAFF. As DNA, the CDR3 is TGTGCCAGCAGCTTTTCGACGGCGACTGAAGCTTTCTTT.

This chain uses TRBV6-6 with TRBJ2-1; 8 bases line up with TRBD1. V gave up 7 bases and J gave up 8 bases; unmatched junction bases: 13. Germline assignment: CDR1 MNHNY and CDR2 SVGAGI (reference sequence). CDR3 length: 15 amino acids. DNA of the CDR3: TGTGCCAGCACTCCCGACAGGGGAGATAAGCATGAGCAGTTCTTC. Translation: CASTPDRGDKHEQFF.

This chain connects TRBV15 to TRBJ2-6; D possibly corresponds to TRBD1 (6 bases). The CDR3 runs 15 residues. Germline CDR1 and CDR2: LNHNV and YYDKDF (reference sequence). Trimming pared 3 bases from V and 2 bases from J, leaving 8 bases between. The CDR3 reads CATSRTGPGANVLTF. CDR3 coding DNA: TGTGCCACCAGCAGGACAGGCCCTGGGGCCAACGTCCTGACTTTC.

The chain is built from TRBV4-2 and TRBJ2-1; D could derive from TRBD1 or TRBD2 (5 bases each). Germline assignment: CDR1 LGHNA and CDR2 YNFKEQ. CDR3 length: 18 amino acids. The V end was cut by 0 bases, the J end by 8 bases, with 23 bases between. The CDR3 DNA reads TGTGCCAGCAGCCAAGACGGGCCGGGCGGGCAGGGTAAGCATGAGCAGTTCTTC. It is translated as CASSQDGPGGQGKHEQFF.

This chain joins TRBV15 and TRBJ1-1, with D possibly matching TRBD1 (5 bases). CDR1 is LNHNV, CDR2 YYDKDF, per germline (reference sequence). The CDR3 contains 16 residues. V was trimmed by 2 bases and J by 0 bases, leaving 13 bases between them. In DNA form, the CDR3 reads TGTGCCACCAGCAGACCTGGCGGGGGAATGAACACTGAAGCTTTCTTT. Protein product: CATSRPGGGMNTEAFF.

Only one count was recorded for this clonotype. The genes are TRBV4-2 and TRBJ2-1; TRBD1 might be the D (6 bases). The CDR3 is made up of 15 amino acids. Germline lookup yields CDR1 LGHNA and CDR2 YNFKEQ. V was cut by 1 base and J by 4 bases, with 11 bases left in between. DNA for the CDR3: TGTGCCAGCAGCCAAGTCTCAGGGGCGTACAATGAGCAGTTCTTC. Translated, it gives CASSQVSGAYNEQFF.

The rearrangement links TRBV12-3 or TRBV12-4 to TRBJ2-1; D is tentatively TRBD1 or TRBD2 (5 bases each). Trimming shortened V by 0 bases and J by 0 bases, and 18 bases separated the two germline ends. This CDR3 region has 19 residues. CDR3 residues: CASSLARGEGPYSYNEQFF. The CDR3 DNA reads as TGTGCCAGCAGTTTAGCGCGCGGCGAGGGGCCCTACTCCTACAATGAGCAGTTCTTC.

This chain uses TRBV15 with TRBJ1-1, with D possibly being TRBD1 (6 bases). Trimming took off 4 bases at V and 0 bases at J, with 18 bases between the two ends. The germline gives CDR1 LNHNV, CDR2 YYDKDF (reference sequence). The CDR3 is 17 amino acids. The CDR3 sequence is CATSIGEDSHMNTEAFF. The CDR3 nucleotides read TGTGCCACCAGCATTGGGGAGGACAGTCACATGAACACTGAAGCTTTCTTT. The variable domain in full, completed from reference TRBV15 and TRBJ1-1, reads DAMVIQNPRYQVTQFGKPVTLSCSQTLNHNVMYWYQQKSSQAPKLLFHYYDKDFNNEADTPDNFQSRRPNTSFCFLDIRSPGLGDTAMYLCATSIGEDSHMNTEAFFGQGTRLTVV.

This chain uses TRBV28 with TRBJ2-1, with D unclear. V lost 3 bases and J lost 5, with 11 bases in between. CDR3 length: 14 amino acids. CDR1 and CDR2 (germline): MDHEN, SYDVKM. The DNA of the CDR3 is TGTGCCAGCAGTTTTCAGACGGCCAACAATGAGCAGTTCTTC. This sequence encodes CASSFQTANNEQFF.

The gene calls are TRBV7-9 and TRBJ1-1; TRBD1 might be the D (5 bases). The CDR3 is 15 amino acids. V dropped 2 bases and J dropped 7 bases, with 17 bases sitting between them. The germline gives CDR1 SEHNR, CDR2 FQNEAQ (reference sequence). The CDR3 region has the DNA TGTGCCAGCAGCTTAACACTCAGGGACCTAGGTGAAGCTTTCTTT. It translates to CASSLTLRDLGEAFF. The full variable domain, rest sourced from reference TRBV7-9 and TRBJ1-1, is DTGVSQNPRHKITKRGQNVTFRCDPISEHNRLYWYRQTLGQGPEFLTYFQNEAQLEKSRLLSDRFSAERPKGSFSTLEIQRTEQGDSAMYLCASSLTLRDLGEAFFGQGTRLTVV.

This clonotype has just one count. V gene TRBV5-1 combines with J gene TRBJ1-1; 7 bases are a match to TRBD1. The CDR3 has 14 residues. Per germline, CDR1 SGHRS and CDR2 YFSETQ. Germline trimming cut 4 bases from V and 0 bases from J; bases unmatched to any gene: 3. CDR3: CASSVGQMNTEAFF. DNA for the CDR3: TGCGCCAGCAGCGTGGGACAGATGAACACTGAAGCTTTCTTT.